The sequence of this T cell receptor (beta chain) was determined in a study of human T cells and chemical hapten exposure. Study background: Sensitization involved placing 2% DPC onto a roughly 2 cm by roughly 2 cm region of upper inner arm skin. General observations from the study: Significantly more large CDR3 similarity clusters were formed by expanded TCRs than by controls.

Turning to this clonotype: Antigen: not known. Possible read error: a much larger clone is one base away. No conserved phenylalanine or tryptophan is present at the end of the CDR3, so a read error is the likely explanation.

Trimming took 2 bases from V and 3 from J, leaving 14 bases between them. In germline, CDR1 is LGHDT, CDR2 YNNKEL (reference sequence). The CDR3 runs to 15 residues. In the authors' workflow: Sample TCR counts, which ranged from 23,224 to 690,600, had a median of roughly 92,000. One entry per CDR3 protein results from TCRdb running MiXCR on the RACE reads. It is TCRdb's table, rather than the study itself, that gives the V and J calls and clone size. The table shows fewer than 90,000 distinct CDR3 sequences, with about 6.6% occurring only once. As for time point: patch test 2, 6 weeks after DPC sensitization. Described treatment: therapeutic diphenylcyclopropenone sensitization with weekly scalp DPC. The study drew its donors from alopecia patients who were 18 to 70 years old and suitable for DPC.

This specimen consisted of whole blood, obtained in connection with sensitization to the hapten diphenylcyclopropenone (DPC). The source is a woman aged 25-40 years with alopecia areata. Some clones in this sample may be carry-over from other donors' samples. V usage is TRBV3-1 and J usage is TRBJ2-7, with no clear D. As DNA, the CDR3 is TGTGCCAGCAGCCAATACTACCCGGCCTACTACGAGCAGTACTCC. This sequence encodes CASSQYYPAYYEQYS.